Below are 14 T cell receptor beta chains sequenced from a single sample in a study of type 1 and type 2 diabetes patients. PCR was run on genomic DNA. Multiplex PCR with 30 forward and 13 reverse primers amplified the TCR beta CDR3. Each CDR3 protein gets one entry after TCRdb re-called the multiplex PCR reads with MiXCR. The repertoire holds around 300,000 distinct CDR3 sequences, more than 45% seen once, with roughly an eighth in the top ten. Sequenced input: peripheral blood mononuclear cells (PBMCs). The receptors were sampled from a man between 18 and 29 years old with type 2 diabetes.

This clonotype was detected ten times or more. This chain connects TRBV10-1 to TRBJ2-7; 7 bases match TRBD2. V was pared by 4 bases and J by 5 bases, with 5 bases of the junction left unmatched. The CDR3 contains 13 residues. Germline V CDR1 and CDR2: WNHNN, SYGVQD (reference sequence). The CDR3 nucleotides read TGCGCCAGCAGTGTGTCCAGCGGGGACGAGCAGTACTTC. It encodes CASSVSSGDEQYF.

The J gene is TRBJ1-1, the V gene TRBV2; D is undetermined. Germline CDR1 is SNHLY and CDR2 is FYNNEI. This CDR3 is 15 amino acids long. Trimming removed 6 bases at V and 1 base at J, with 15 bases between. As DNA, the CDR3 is TGTGCCAGCAGCCAAAGCCTAGGCGGGAACACTGAAGCTTTCTTT. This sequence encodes CASSQSLGGNTEAFF.

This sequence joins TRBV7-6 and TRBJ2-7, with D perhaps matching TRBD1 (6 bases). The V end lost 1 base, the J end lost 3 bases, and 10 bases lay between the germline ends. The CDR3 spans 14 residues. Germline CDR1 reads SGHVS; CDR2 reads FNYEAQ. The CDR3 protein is CASSLVARGYEQYF. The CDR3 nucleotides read TGTGCCAGCAGCTTAGTTGCCAGGGGCTACGAGCAGTACTTC.

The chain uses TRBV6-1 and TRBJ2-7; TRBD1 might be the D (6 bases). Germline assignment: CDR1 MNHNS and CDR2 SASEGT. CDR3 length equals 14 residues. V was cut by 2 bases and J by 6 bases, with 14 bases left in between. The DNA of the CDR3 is TGTGCCAGCAGTGAATTCACGACAGGTTTCGAGCAGTACTTC. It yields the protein CASSEFTTGFEQYF.

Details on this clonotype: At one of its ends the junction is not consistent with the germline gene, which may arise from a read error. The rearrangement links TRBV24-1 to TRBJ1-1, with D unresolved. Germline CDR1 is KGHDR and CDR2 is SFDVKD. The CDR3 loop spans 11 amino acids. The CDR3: CAASGPAEAFF. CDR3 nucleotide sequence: TGTGCCGCCAGTGGTCCAGCTGAAGCTTTCTTT.

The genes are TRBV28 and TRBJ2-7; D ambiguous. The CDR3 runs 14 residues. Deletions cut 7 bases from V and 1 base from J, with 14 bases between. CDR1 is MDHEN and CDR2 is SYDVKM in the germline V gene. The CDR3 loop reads CASTTTGLSYEQYF. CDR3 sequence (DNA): TGTGCCAGCACAACGACGGGTCTTTCCTACGAGCAGTACTTC.

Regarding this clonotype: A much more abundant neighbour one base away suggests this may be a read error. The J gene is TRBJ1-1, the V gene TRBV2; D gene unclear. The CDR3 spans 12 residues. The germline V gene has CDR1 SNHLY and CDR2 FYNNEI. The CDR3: CASSDTWTEAYF. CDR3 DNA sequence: TGTGCCAGCAGTGACACGTGGACTGAAGCTTACTTT.

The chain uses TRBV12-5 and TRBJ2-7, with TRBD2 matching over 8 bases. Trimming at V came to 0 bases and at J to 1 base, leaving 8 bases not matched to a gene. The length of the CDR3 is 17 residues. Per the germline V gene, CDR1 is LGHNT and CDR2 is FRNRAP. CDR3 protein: CASGLVTSGDASYEQYF. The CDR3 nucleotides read TGTGCTAGTGGTTTGGTAACTAGCGGAGACGCGTCCTACGAGCAGTACTTC.

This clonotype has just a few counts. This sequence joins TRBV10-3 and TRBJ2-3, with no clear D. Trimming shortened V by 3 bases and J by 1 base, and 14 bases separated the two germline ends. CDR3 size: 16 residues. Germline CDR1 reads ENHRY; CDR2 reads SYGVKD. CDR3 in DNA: TGTGCCATCAGTGAAGGACCCCCGGGCGGCACAGATACGCAGTATTTT. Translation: CAISEGPPGGTDTQYF.

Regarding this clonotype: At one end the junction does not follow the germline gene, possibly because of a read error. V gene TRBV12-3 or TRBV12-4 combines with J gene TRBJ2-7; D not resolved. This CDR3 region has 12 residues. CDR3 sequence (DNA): TGTGCCAGCAGTTGGCTCCCGTACGTGCAGTACTTC. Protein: CASSWLPYVQYF.

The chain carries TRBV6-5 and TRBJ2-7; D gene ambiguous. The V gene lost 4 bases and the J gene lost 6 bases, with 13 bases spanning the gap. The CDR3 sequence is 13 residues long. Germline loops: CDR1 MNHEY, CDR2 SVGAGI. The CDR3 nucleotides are TGTGCCAGCAGTTCCACACGGGTGTCCGAGCAGTACTTC. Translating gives CASSSTRVSEQYF.

CDR3 DNA: TGTGCTAGTGGAATTAGAACCGATGAGCAGTTCTTC. The encoded protein is CASGIRTDEQFF. The rearrangement joins TRBV12-5 to TRBJ2-1; no clear D. Trimming shortened V by 6 bases and J by 8 bases, and 11 bases separated the two germline ends. The CDR3 loop spans 12 amino acids. Germline loops: CDR1 LGHNT, CDR2 FRNRAP.

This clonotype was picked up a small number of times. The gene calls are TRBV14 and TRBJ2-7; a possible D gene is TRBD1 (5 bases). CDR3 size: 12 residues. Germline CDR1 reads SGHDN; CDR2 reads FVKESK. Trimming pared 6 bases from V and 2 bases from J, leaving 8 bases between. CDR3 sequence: CASSWGAYEQYF. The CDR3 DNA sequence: TGTGCCAGCAGTTGGGGCGCCTACGAGCAGTACTTC.

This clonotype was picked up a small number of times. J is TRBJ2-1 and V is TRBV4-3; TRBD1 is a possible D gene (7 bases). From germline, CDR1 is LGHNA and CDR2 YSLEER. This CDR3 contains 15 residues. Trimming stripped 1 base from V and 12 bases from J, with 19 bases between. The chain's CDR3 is CASSQGRLRGERQFF. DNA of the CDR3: TGCGCCAGCAGCCAAGGTCGACTCAGGGGGGAGCGGCAGTTCTTC.